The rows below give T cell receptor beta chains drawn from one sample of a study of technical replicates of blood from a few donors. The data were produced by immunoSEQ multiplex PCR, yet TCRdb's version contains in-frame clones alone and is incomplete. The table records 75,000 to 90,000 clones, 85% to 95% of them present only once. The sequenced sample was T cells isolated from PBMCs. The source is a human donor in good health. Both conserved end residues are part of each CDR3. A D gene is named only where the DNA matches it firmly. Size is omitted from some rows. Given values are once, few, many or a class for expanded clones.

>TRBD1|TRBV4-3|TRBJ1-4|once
TGCGCCAGCAGCCAAGGCTCGGGGACAGGGAATGAAAAACTGTTTTTT
CASSQGSGTGNEKLFF
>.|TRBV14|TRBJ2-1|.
TGTGCCAGCAGCCGCCAGACAGTCTACAATGAGCAGTTCTTC
CASSRQTVYNEQFF
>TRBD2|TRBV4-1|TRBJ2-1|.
TGCGCCAGCAGCCAAGCGACTAGCGGGAGGAGTGTTGAGCAGTTCTTC
CASSQATSGRSVEQFF
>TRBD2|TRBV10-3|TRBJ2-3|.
TGTGCCATCAGTGAGTCGTCCGGGAGGACAGATACGCAGTATTTT
CAISESSGRTDTQYF
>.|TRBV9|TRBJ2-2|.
TGTGCCAGCAGCGTAGAGTTTTCCGGCGGGGCCGGGGAGCTGTTTTTT
CASSVEFSGGAGELFF
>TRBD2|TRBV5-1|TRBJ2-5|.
TGCGCCAGCAGCCGTCTTGGCGGGAGTGTCTCAGAGACCCAGTACTTC
CASSRLGGSVSETQYF
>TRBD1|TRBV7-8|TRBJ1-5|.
TGTGCCAGCAGCCCGGCTGACAGGGGGAATCAGCCCCAGCATTTT
CASSPADRGNQPQHF
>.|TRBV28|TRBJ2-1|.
TGTGCCAGCAGTTTAATTTCCAGTCCCTACAATGAGCAGTTCTTC
CASSLISSPYNEQFF
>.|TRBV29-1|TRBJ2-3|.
TGCAGCGCCGTACTTCGGGGAGCCTTCACAGATACGCAGTATTTT
CSAVLRGAFTDTQYF
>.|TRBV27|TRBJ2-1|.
TGTGCCAGCAGTTCCTACAGGGTGAATGAGCAGTTCTTC
CASSSYRVNEQFF
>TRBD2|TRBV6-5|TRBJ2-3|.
TGTGCCAGCAGGACTAGCGAGTATATAGATACGCAGTATTTT
CASRTSEYIDTQYF
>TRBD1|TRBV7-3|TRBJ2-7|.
TGTGCCAGCAGCTTAATGGGACAGGGCTCCGAGCAGTACTTC
CASSLMGQGSEQYF
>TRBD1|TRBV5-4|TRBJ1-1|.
TGTGCCAGCAGGACAGGGCAGGGCCGCAGCCCCAAGACTGAAGCTTTCTTT
CASRTGQGRSPKTEAFF
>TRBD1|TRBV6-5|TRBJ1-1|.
TGTGCCAGCAGTTGGGGACAGGGGGTCACTGAAGCTTTCTTT
CASSWGQGVTEAFF
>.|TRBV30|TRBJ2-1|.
TGTGCCTGGAGTGTATGGGCCAGGGTAGAGAATGAGCAGTTCTTC
CAWSVWARVENEQFF
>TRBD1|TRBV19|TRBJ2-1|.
TGTGCCAGTAGGATTGAGGGACAGGGAGGCAATGAGCAGTTCTTC
CASRIEGQGGNEQFF